This passage covers 10 T cell receptor beta chains from one sample sequenced in a study of spatial heterogeneity in lung cancer. General observations from the study: Higher tumor mutation counts went along with higher counts of expanded intratumoral alpha and beta TCRs.

The sample's time point: sample taken at primary tumor resection. No cognate antigen is known for these TCRs. Using its own MiXCR run on the 5' RACE reads, TCRdb lists one record per CDR3 protein. The top ten clones hold 8% to 13% of a sample with approximately 8,500 distinct CDR3 sequences, around 12% of them seen once. The sequencing used lung tumor tissue, collected at surgery. These receptor sequences come from a male donor with early-stage non-small cell lung cancer.

This clonotype is termed medium-sized (0.01 to 0.1%). A library made for alpha chains picked up this beta chain off target, so its size means little. The chain uses TRBV9 and TRBJ2-2; no firm D call. The length of the CDR3 is 12 residues. Between the trimmed V and J ends, which lost 1 base and 6 bases, there was a span of 4 bases. Germline lookup yields CDR1 SGDLS and CDR2 YYNGEE. As DNA, the CDR3 is TGTGCCAGCAGCGTAAGGTCCGGGGAGCTGTTTTTT. Its translation is CASSVRSGELFF.

By share, this clonotype counts as medium-sized. The library was prepared for alpha chains; this beta chain is a stray read, so its frequency means little. V is TRBV29-1 and J is TRBJ2-5, with D hard to call. Trimming took off 4 bases at V and 1 base at J, with 7 bases between the two ends. Looked up from germline, CDR1 is SQVTM and CDR2 is ANQGSEA. The length of the CDR3 is 12 residues. In nucleotides, the CDR3 is TGCAGCGTTGCATTGTCCCAAGAGACCCAGTACTTC. This gives the protein CSVALSQETQYF.

This clonotype was seen many times. This beta chain is off target for a library built for alpha chains, so its abundance means little. This rearrangement joins TRBV4-1 to TRBJ2-2; D might be TRBD1 (5 bases). The germline V gene encodes CDR1 MGHRA and CDR2 YSYEKL. The V end lost 1 base, the J end lost 3 bases, and 12 bases lay between the germline ends. The length of the CDR3 is 16 residues. The CDR3 sequence is CASSQVSTAYTGELFF. CDR3 DNA: TGCGCCAGCAGCCAAGTATCGACAGCTTACACCGGGGAGCTGTTTTTT.

This clonotype is labeled medium-sized (0.01 to 0.1%). This beta chain was picked up by a library intended for alpha chains and is off target, so its count carries little meaning. The rearrangement joins TRBV29-1 to TRBJ1-1; tentative D call: TRBD1 (6 bases). The CDR3 runs 15 residues. Germline lookup yields CDR1 SQVTM and CDR2 ANQGSEA. V gave up 4 bases and J gave up 1 base, with 16 bases separating them. For the CDR3, the DNA is TGCAGCGTTGGACGCACAAGCAGGGGGAACACTGAAGCTTTCTTT. As protein: CSVGRTSRGNTEAFF.

At least ten counts were recorded for this clonotype. A library made for alpha chains picked up this beta chain off target, so its size means little. The V call is TRBV5-1, the J call TRBJ2-3; D remains ambiguous. Per germline, CDR1 SGHRS and CDR2 YFSETQ. The V end was cut by 1 base, the J end by 4 bases, with 13 bases between. CDR3 size: 15 residues. The CDR3 nucleotides read TGCGCCAGCAGCTTGTCCGCAGTACAGCCAGATACGCAGTATTTT. It encodes CASSLSAVQPDTQYF. Full variable domain (outside the CDR3, taken from reference TRBV5-1 and TRBJ2-3): KAGVTQTPRYLIKTRGQQVTLSCSPISGHRSVSWYQQTPGQGLQFLFEYFSETQRNKGNFPGRFSGRQFSNSRSEMNVSTLELGDSALYLCASSLSAVQPDTQYFGPGTRLTVL.

This clonotype was seen many times. This beta chain turned up in a library designed for alpha chains; as an off-target read, its abundance says little. This chain connects TRBV10-3 to TRBJ2-7; TRBD1 might be the D (7 bases). The CDR3 loop spans 14 amino acids. Germline values: CDR1 ENHRY, CDR2 SYGVKD. V gave up 6 bases and J gave up 2 bases, with 14 bases separating them. The CDR3 protein is CAIRRAGGPYEQYF. The CDR3 DNA reads as TGTGCCATCAGAAGGGCAGGGGGGCCCTACGAGCAGTACTTC.

This clonotype was counted many times. With the library built for alpha chains, this beta chain is off target and its frequency is not meaningful. The chain recombines TRBV14 with TRBJ1-1; D is ambiguous. Germline V CDR1 and CDR2: SGHDN, FVKESK. Trimming took off 0 bases at V and 7 bases at J, with 6 bases between the two ends. This CDR3 is 12 amino acids long. Here the CDR3 DNA reads TGTGCCAGCAGCCAAGATTGGCGTGAAGCTTTCTTT. Protein sequence: CASSQDWREAFF.

This clonotype is deemed large. A library made for alpha chains picked up this beta chain off target, so its size means little. The rearrangement joins TRBV27 to TRBJ2-7; D is unresolved. This CDR3 region has 12 residues. In germline, CDR1 is MNHEY, CDR2 SMNVEV (reference sequence). The CDR3 sequence is CASGPLPYEQYF. The CDR3 DNA follows: TGTGCGTCTGGGCCCCTTCCCTACGAGCAGTACTTC.

Relative to its sample, this clonotype is medium-sized (0.01 to 0.1%). The library was built for alpha chains, so this beta chain is an off-target read and its size means little. The J gene is TRBJ1-1, the V gene TRBV5-1, with unresolved D. This CDR3 has 16 residues. The germline V gene encodes CDR1 SGHRS and CDR2 YFSETQ. V lost 4 bases, J lost 3 bases, and 19 bases lay in between. The CDR3 DNA follows: TGCGCCAGCAGCGCGGCCAGCTACTTTTGGGACACTGAAGCTTTCTTT. Its protein product is CASSAASYFWDTEAFF.

For this clonotype: This beta chain was picked up by a library intended for alpha chains and is off target, so its count carries little meaning. CDR3 sequence reads: CASSHLAGGDEQFF. As DNA, the CDR3 is TGTGCCAGCAGCCATCTAGCGGGTGGGGATGAGCAGTTCTTC. The chain employs TRBV28 and TRBJ2-1; 8 bases match TRBD2. The CDR3 runs to 14 residues. In germline, CDR1 is MDHEN, CDR2 SYDVKM. V shed 6 bases and J 8 bases; nucleotides not matched to a gene: 9.